The present entry profiles one TCR beta chain with its context. This clonotype appeared a few times. No cognate antigen has been identified for it. The record has no base qualities; no much larger clone is one base away. V drops 1 base and J drops 3 bases, leaving 10 bases in between. The CDR3 holds 15 amino acids from the cysteine to the phenylalanine. Of all the DNA, just the CDR3 is kept, 45 bases in frame from base 1. CDR1 and CDR2 are read off the germline V gene as SGHVS and FNYEAQ. In the paper's terms, the time point label means: sample taken at primary tumor resection. Whole RNA extracted from tumor and nontumor lung tissue, or from cryopreserved PBMC samples, was used for TCR sequencing without cell sorting. Samples were obtained from 72 patients with early-stage, untreated non-small cell lung cancer from the lung TRACERx cohort. A patient was chosen for TCR sequencing only when enough RNA was available from at least two tumor regions.

The library relied on 5' RACE. The data were produced on a NextSeq 500. To allow correction of PCR and sequencing errors, the TCR library protocol tagged every TCR cDNA molecule with a unique molecular identifier. In the paper's pipeline: TCR identification, UMI-based error correction and CDR3 extraction were performed with Decombinator tools. Expanded TCRs were defined as those above a frequency of 2 per 1,000, corresponding to the top 1% of the tumor frequency distribution. Each repertoire was subsampled 100 times to 5,000 TCRs, after which Renyi diversity was computed with the R vegan package. To build CDR3 similarity networks, amino acid triplet string-kernel similarity was used, and CDR3s were connected when their pairwise similarity was above 0.82. The raw public data were reprocessed by TCRdb itself: fastp quality trimming at Q25, MiXCR clonotype calling, in-frame beta chains only. Records with the same CDR3 protein are collapsed into one entry carrying the most frequent genes and DNA. The V and J calls and clone size are TCRdb's, not the authors'. A total of about 95,000 distinct CDR3 sequences appear in this sample, approximately 8.9% of them only once. Clones ranked in the top ten supply 6% to 7.5% of the sample.

The data were taken from a study of spatial heterogeneity in lung cancer (dated by TCRdb to about 2019). With regard to the full study: Beta-chain transcripts were consistently detected in greater numbers than alpha-chain transcripts, which likely reflected higher beta-chain transcript abundance. The study linked features of the TCR repertoire to counts of nonsynonymous mutations, which were determined by whole-exome sequencing of tumor tissue. At surgery, both alpha and beta chains were TCR-sequenced in 200 to 250 tumor regions, about 64 matched nontumor lung samples and over 50 PBMC samples. The study quantitatively compared TCR alpha and beta repertoires across multiple tumor regions, matched nontumor lung and blood in non-small cell lung cancer. In the raw uncorrected reads, each unique combination of TCR and UMI appeared on average more than ten times. Overall study outcomes, separate from this receptor: Ubiquitous expanded tumor TCRs showed up in blood more often at tumor resection than at routine follow-up. Confirming at a functional level the hypothesis that regional TCRs recognize regional mutations was considered to require additional single-cell paired TCR alpha and beta sequencing.

Sequenced material: PBMCs, taken at surgery. The TCR was taken from a male donor with early-stage non-small cell lung cancer. This chain joins TRBV7-6 to TRBJ2-1; TRBD2 could be the D gene, as 5 bases match. The nucleotides are TGTGCCAGCAGCTTAGAAGCGGTACTCTACAATGAGCAGTTCTTC. This is translated as CASSLEAVLYNEQFF.